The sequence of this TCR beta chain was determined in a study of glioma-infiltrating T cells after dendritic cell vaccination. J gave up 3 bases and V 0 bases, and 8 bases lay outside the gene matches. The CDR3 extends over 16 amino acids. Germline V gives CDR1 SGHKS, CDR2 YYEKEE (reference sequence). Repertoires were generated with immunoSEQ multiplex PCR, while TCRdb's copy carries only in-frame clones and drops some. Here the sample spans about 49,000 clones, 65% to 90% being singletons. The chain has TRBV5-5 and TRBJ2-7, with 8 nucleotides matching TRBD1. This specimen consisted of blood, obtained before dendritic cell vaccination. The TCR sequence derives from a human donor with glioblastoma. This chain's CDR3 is CASSLGLDRAVYEQYF. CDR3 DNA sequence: TGTGCCAGCAGCTTGGGGTTGGACAGGGCCGTCTACGAGCAGTACTTC.